Each of the 10 T cell receptor beta chains below was sequenced from the same sample in a study of T cells in Graves' hyperthyroidism and ophthalmopathy. Template material for amplifying TCR beta CDR3 regions consisted of RNA transcripts. The primer set for the first-round RT-PCR of the TCR CDR3 was HTBI. TCRdb re-derived calls from the multiplex PCR reads in MiXCR, one entry per CDR3 protein. The sample contains about 590,000 distinct CDR3 sequences, more than 13% of which appear only once. The specimen was blood. The receptors here all came from a woman under 30 with Graves' ophthalmopathy.

The sample holds a few counts of this clonotype. The V gene is TRBV7-8, the J gene TRBJ2-5, with 11 bases that match TRBD2. This CDR3 contains 17 residues. Germline CDR1 is SGHVS and CDR2 is FQNEAQ. Trimming at V came to 1 base and at J to 5 bases, leaving 9 bases not matched to a gene. For the CDR3, the DNA is TGTGCCAGCAGCTTAGTTTTTAGCGGGAGGGCCGTTGAGACCCAGTACTTC. Protein sequence: CASSLVFSGRAVETQYF. The variable domain in full, with the rest retrieved from reference TRBV7-8 and TRBJ2-5, is GAGVSQSPRYKVAKRGQDVALRCDPISGHVSLFWYQQALGQGPEFLTYFQNEAQLDKSGLPSDRFFAERPEGSVSTLKIQRTQQEDSAVYLCASSLVFSGRAVETQYFGPGTRLLVL.

The chain links TRBV11-3 to TRBJ2-3, with TRBD2 matching 10 bases. V trimming: 5 bases; J trimming: 1 base; junction bases outside the gene matches: 12. The germline V gene has CDR1 SGHNT and CDR2 YENEEA. The CDR3 totals 18 residues. The CDR3 nucleotides are TGTGCCAGCAGCGTAGCTAGCGGGAGAGTGGGGCGCACAGATACGCAGTATTTT. Translated: CASSVASGRVGRTDTQYF.

To note about this clonotype: The junction departs from the called germline gene at one end, perhaps through a read error. The chain is built from TRBV5-1 and TRBJ1-1; D remains unclear. The CDR3 is 13 residues long. Germline V gene data show CDR1 as SGHRS and CDR2 as YFSETQ. In DNA, the CDR3 is TGTGCCAGCAGCCGGTCTTTGTGGACTGAAGCTTTCTTT. As protein: CASSRSLWTEAFF. The full variable domain, rest sourced from reference TRBV5-1 and TRBJ1-1, is KAGVTQTPRYLIKTRGQQVTLSCSPISGHRSVSWYQQTPGQGLQFLFEYFSETQRNKGNFPGRFSGRQFSNSRSEMNVSTLELGDSALYLCASSRSLWTEAFFGQGTRLTVV.

This clonotype was seen only a few times. The V gene is TRBV5-1, the J gene TRBJ2-7, with D perhaps assigned TRBD1 or TRBD2 (5 bases each). CDR1 SGHRS and CDR2 YFSETQ come from the germline V gene. V gave up 4 bases and J gave up 3 bases, with 20 bases separating them. The CDR3 consists of 16 residues. CDR3 residues: CASSPLRASIFYEQYF. In DNA form, the CDR3 reads TGCGCCAGCAGCCCCCTCAGGGCTAGCATTTTCTACGAGCAGTACTTC.

Many counts were recorded for this clonotype. V is TRBV29-1 and J is TRBJ2-7; TRBD2 agrees at 7 bases. The germline V gene encodes CDR1 SQVTM and CDR2 ANQGSEA. The CDR3 consists of 13 residues. V shed 6 bases and J 0 bases; nucleotides not matched to a gene: 5. Here the CDR3 reads CSVQLARSYEQYF. The CDR3 coding sequence is TGCAGCGTGCAACTAGCGCGCTCCTACGAGCAGTACTTC.

V gene TRBV19 combines with J gene TRBJ1-3; 10 nucleotides line up with TRBD1. The CDR3 sequence is 17 residues long. Per germline, CDR1 LNHDA and CDR2 SQIVND (reference sequence). Germline trimming cut 3 bases from V and 0 bases from J; bases unmatched to any gene: 5. CDR3 sequence: CASSMGTGAISGNTIYF. CDR3 nucleotide sequence: TGTGCCAGTAGTATGGGGACAGGGGCCATCTCTGGAAACACCATATATTTT.

This clonotype came up a few times. J is TRBJ2-2 and V is TRBV7-9; TRBD2 might be the D (7 bases). The CDR3 runs to 15 residues. The germline CDR1 and CDR2 sequences are SEHNR and FQNEAQ (reference sequence). Trimming pared 11 bases from V and 2 bases from J, leaving 18 bases between. DNA of the CDR3: TGTGCCGCCGGTAGGGGGGGCGCCAACACCGGGGAGCTGTTTTTT. It codes for CAAGRGGANTGELFF.

This clonotype was seen many times. The chain couples TRBV2 to TRBJ1-5; 7 nucleotides align to TRBD1. The CDR3 has 14 amino acids. Trimming at V came to 6 bases and at J to 5 bases, leaving 7 bases not matched to a gene. CDR1 is SNHLY, CDR2 FYNNEI, per germline. DNA for the CDR3: TGTGCCAGCAGCTCCACAGGGGTGGATCAGCCCCAGCATTTT. This translates into CASSSTGVDQPQHF.

This clonotype was seen more than once but under ten times. The chain is built from TRBV20-1 and TRBJ1-6; the D gene is possibly TRBD1 (5 bases). Between the trimmed V and J ends, which lost 6 bases and 0 bases, there was a span of 12 bases. Germline V CDR1 and CDR2: DFQATT, SNEGSKA (reference sequence). CDR3 length: 15 amino acids. The CDR3 sequence: CSAFPGSSYNSPLHF. Here the CDR3 DNA reads TGCAGTGCATTTCCAGGGAGCTCCTATAATTCACCCCTCCACTTT.

In its sample, this clonotype was seen many times. The chain couples TRBV11-1 to TRBJ1-1, with D perhaps matching TRBD1 (5 bases). The germline gives CDR1 SGHAT, CDR2 FQDESV (reference sequence). Trimming took off 11 bases at V and 3 bases at J, with 16 bases between the two ends. CDR3 size: 13 residues. CDR3 in amino acids: CARGSGDYTEAFF. Written as DNA, the CDR3 is TGTGCCCGGGGGTCGGGGGATTACACTGAAGCTTTCTTT.